The 16 T cell receptor beta chains listed next were all sequenced from one sample in a study of blood T cells in healthy people across ages. Next came a second PCR, run for about 7 to 12 cycles, which used a sample-barcoded 5' primer along with a J-beta primer mix. TCRdb processed the 5' RACE reads anew with MiXCR; each CDR3 protein has one entry. The sample consists of 1.5 million to 2 million distinct CDR3 sequences, almost 35% of them appearing once. The sequencing input was blood. The source is a woman in her 30s in good health.

The table lists this clonotype with a few counts. The chain is built from TRBV10-3 and TRBJ1-3; D unclear. V was trimmed by 10 bases and J by 8 bases, leaving 24 bases between them. CDR3 length: 15 amino acids. CDR1 and CDR2 from the germline V gene are ENHRY and SYGVKD. DNA for the CDR3: TGTGCCACGGATCCTGGCAGTCTACCTCGAGACACCATATATTTT. Translation gives CATDPGSLPRDTIYF.

This clonotype was detected a few times. V gene TRBV3-1 combines with J gene TRBJ2-7; TRBD1 or TRBD2 may be the D gene (6 bases each). This CDR3 is built from 15 residues. Germline CDR1 is LGHDT and CDR2 is YNNKEL (reference sequence). V was shortened by 1 base and J by 2 bases, with 12 bases between the two germline ends. The CDR3 spells CASSQAPGAPYEQYF. The CDR3 DNA reads as TGTGCCAGCAGCCAAGCCCCGGGGGCCCCCTACGAGCAGTACTTC.

The rearrangement joins TRBV20-1 to TRBJ2-7, with D maybe TRBD2 (7 bases). V was shortened by 0 bases and J by 6 bases, with 18 bases between the two germline ends. This CDR3 has 15 residues. From germline, CDR1 is DFQATT and CDR2 SNEGSKA (reference sequence). CDR3 sequence reads: CSARDGRGGSSEQYF. The DNA of the CDR3 is TGCAGTGCTAGAGATGGGAGGGGGGGGTCATCCGAGCAGTACTTC.

J is TRBJ2-1 and V is TRBV3-1; the D gene is possibly TRBD1 (5 bases). The CDR3 sequence is 16 residues long. V lost 1 base to trimming and J lost 7 bases, with 17 bases between them. Germline CDR1 and CDR2: LGHDT and YNNKEL (reference sequence). The CDR3 DNA reads as TGTGCCAGCAGCCAAGGATGGGGCGCGACTGGTAATGAGCAGTTCTTC. Its translation: CASSQGWGATGNEQFF.

This clonotype has just a few counts. V usage is TRBV10-3 and J usage is TRBJ2-7, with a weak D call TRBD1 (5 bases). This CDR3 has 14 amino acids. V was clipped by 2 bases and J by 0 bases, with 8 bases between them. Germline lookup yields CDR1 ENHRY and CDR2 SYGVKD. The CDR3 protein is CAISERQTSYEQYF. CDR3 bases: TGTGCCATCAGTGAGAGACAGACCTCCTACGAGCAGTACTTC.

The chain joins TRBV3-1 to TRBJ2-7; D might be TRBD2 (6 bases). Between the trimmed V and J ends, which lost 6 bases and 1 base, there was a span of 19 bases. The germline gives CDR1 LGHDT, CDR2 YNNKEL (reference sequence). The CDR3 has 16 residues. For the CDR3, the DNA is TGTGCCAGCAGTTCTCTAGCGTCCCGGAAATCCTACGAGCAGTACTTC. It yields the protein CASSSLASRKSYEQYF.

This sequence joins TRBV27 and TRBJ1-2; 10 nucleotides line up with TRBD1. Germline V gene sequence: CDR1 MNHEY, CDR2 SMNVEV (reference sequence). The CDR3 sequence is 19 residues long. The J segment lost 0 bases and the V segment lost 4 bases, leaving 14 bases of the junction unmatched. The CDR3 sequence is CASSSRDRGLSTANYGYTF. Written as DNA, the CDR3 is TGTGCCAGCAGTTCCCGGGACAGGGGACTCTCGACAGCTAACTATGGCTACACCTTC.

In nucleotides, the CDR3 is TGCGCCAGCCGGGTCGGGACTAGCCTCACAGATACGCAGTATTTT. Translated: CASRVGTSLTDTQYF. This chain connects TRBV5-1 to TRBJ2-3; 9 nucleotides line up with TRBD2. Germline trimming cut 7 bases from V and 2 bases from J; bases unmatched to any gene: 8. This CDR3 has 15 amino acids. Looked up from germline, CDR1 is SGHRS and CDR2 is YFSETQ.

This clonotype was seen a few times. The junction shows a germline mismatch at one end, possibly a read error. This chain uses TRBV15 with TRBJ2-3; the D is unclear. Germline CDR1 and CDR2: LNHNV and YYDKDF (reference sequence). This CDR3 comprises 16 residues. The CDR3 spells CATGRKIVSSTDTQYF. The CDR3 nucleotides are TGTGCCACCGGCAGAAAAATTGTGTCCAGCACAGATACGCAGTATTTT.

Worth noting for this clonotype: At one end, the junction sequence differs from germline, possibly due to a read error. The chain uses TRBV5-4 and TRBJ1-2, with a tentative D call TRBD1 (5 bases). Germline CDR1 SGHNT, CDR2 YYREEE (reference sequence). This CDR3 is 14 amino acids long. This CDR3 reads CTSSLDPGSYGYTF. For the CDR3, the DNA is TGTACCAGCAGCTTGGACCCAGGGTCCTATGGCTACACCTTC.

V and J are TRBV7-3 and TRBJ2-5; D is unclear. Trimming shortened V by 1 base and J by 7 bases, and 10 bases separated the two germline ends. CDR1 SGHTA and CDR2 FQGTGA come from the germline V gene. This CDR3 has 13 amino acids. CDR3 nucleotides: TGTGCCAGCAGCTTAAAGGAGAGGACGACCCAGTACTTC. Amino acids: CASSLKERTTQYF.

The rearrangement uses TRBV18 and TRBJ2-2; the match to TRBD2 covers 12 bases. The germline V gene encodes CDR1 KGHSH and CDR2 LQKENI. The CDR3 totals 17 residues. V lost 2 bases, J lost 0 bases, and 1 base stayed unmatched. The CDR3 loop is CASSPWTSGANTGELFF. The CDR3 coding sequence is TGTGCCAGCTCACCATGGACTAGCGGGGCGAACACCGGGGAGCTGTTTTTT.

The chain links TRBV2 to TRBJ2-1; tentative D call: TRBD1 (5 bases). Trimming left V 10 bases short and J 3 bases short, with 13 bases between. The CDR3 loop spans 13 amino acids. Germline values: CDR1 SNHLY, CDR2 FYNNEI. The CDR3 nucleotides are TGTGCCACCGTAAAGGGGATCTACAATGAGCAGTTCTTC. It translates to CATVKGIYNEQFF.

Worth noting for this clonotype: With a much larger clone just one base away, this may be a read error. V usage is TRBV6-6 and J usage is TRBJ2-3, with 7 bases lining up with TRBD2. Germline CDR1 and CDR2: MNHNY and SVGAGI (reference sequence). After removal of 4 bases from V and 11 bases from J, the junction contained 6 bases not matched to a gene. The CDR3 length is 12 residues. The CDR3 loop is CASSSAGTMQYF. The CDR3 DNA reads TGTGCCAGCAGTTCCGCAGGGACTATGCAGTATTTT.

The chain couples TRBV7-9 to TRBJ2-7, with 10 bases lining up with TRBD1. The CDR3 consists of 14 residues. Germline V gene sequence: CDR1 SEHNR, CDR2 FQNEAQ (reference sequence). Trimming cost V 3 bases and J 7 bases; bases outside gene matches: 6. The CDR3 reads CASSFWDRGREQYF. CDR3 DNA: TGTGCCAGCAGCTTTTGGGACAGGGGTCGGGAGCAGTACTTC. Filled out from reference TRBV7-9 and TRBJ2-7, the complete variable domain reads DTGVSQNPRHKITKRGQNVTFRCDPISEHNRLYWYRQTLGQGPEFLTYFQNEAQLEKSRLLSDRFSAERPKGSFSTLEIQRTEQGDSAMYLCASSFWDRGREQYFGPGTRLTVT.

This clonotype was observed a handful of times. V and J are TRBV10-3 and TRBJ2-1, with 7 bases aligning to TRBD2. This CDR3 comprises 14 residues. Germline V lookup: CDR1 ENHRY, CDR2 SYGVKD. J gave up 3 bases and V 4 bases, and 3 bases lay outside the gene matches. CDR3 nucleotides: TGTGCCATCAGTGGAGGGAGGGACTACAATGAGCAGTTCTTC. Translated, it gives CAISGGRDYNEQFF.